Detailed here is one T cell receptor (beta chain). This clonotype came up many times. The specificity of this receptor is unknown. Nothing much larger sits one base from this clone, and base qualities are not available. Libraries of naive CD8 T cells were generated from roughly 20,000 to 1,000,000 sorted cells, with 10%, 30% or 50% of the purified RNA used. Naive CD8 T cells were FACS-sorted as CD8+CD4-CCR7+CD45RA+ on a BD FACSAria II into RLT Plus buffer. To test detection sensitivity, Jurkat RNA equal to ten TCR copies was added to samples of about 20,000-1,000,000 naive CD8 T cells. Enrichment of CD8 T cells was done with RosetteSep CD8+ T Cell Enrichment Cocktail plus Ficoll-Paque, and ACK red cell lysis came afterward. This sample was taken from a study of molecular identifiers for immune sequencing clone quantification (dated by TCRdb to 2017 to 2018). About the study as a whole: In a replicate experiment, RNA from 20,000 or 100,000 naive CD8 T cells was split into five aliquots, four of which were sequenced. The study was a methods study using CD8 T cells to benchmark molecular-identifier clustering-based TCR repertoire sequencing (MIDCIRS) and TCR RNA copy counting.

General conclusions and limits of the study: Modeling estimated about 3.3 recovered TCR RNA copies per cell, compared with 9.5 to 10 by digital PCR, which implies around 33% capture efficiency. When barcode sub-clustering was left out, chimeric consensus sequences inflated TCR diversity, with chimeras reaching as high as 47%. Even against a background of approximately 1 million naive CD8 T cells, spiked-in Jurkat TCR RNA amounting to a single cell's worth was reported to be detectable. Clones above 20 RNA copies held over 98% of molecules in CMV-specific effector cells but under 1% in naive cells. Highly expanded clone sizes could be underestimated because identical TCR molecules may share a barcode. The naive libraries included spiked-in Jurkat TCR RNA (about ten copies' worth), and this Jurkat TCR RNA is not part of the donor repertoire.

Libraries were built with PCR. The instrument was a NextSeq 500. Bulk TCR libraries were made following a previously described method, with the TCR primers given in Table S5. Total RNA was purified with the Qiagen AllPrep DNA/RNA kit. Reads from multiple sequencing runs of the same library were pooled before analysis. Per the authors' processing: Reads were retained only if their TCR constant sequence matched exactly, and those retained reads were trimmed to 150 nt and grouped according to their 12-nt molecular barcodes. Reads inside each barcode group were sub-clustered using a 15% Levenshtein threshold, and a quality-weighted consensus sequence was constructed for each RNA molecule. Non-functional sequences were discarded, and so were lower-count sequences lying one edit away from another sequence. On the basis of fitting two negative binomial distributions, barcode sub-clusters with fewer than 20% of the maximum read count were discarded. TCRdb passed the public sequencing reads through fastp at Q25 and MiXCR, retaining productive beta sequences. Every entry covers one CDR3 protein and lists the most common genes and DNA from its rows. The V and J calls follow TCRdb's processing rather than the paper's. For this sample there are about 630,000 distinct CDR3 sequences; 25% appear just once. Together, the top ten hold about 0.84% of the sample.

The receptor was isolated from a human donor in good health. Some libraries in this study had Jurkat cell RNA spiked in. The sequenced sample consisted of naive CD8+ T cells from blood, with Jurkat cell RNA spiked in. The sample's cell subset or site, from its label and the paper: FACS-sorted CD8+CD4-CCR7+CD45RA+ naive T cells.

The bases read TGTGCCAGCAGGGACAGTAACTACGAGCAGTACTTC. Its amino acids are CASRDSNYEQYF. Here the chain combines TRBV5-5 and TRBJ2-7, with TRBD1 as a weak D call on 6 bases. CDR1 and CDR2 (SGHKS, YYEKEE) derive from the germline V gene (reference sequence). From the cysteine up to the phenylalanine, the CDR3 has a length of 12 residues. Only the CDR3 portion is preserved as DNA: 36 bases, with reading frame beginning at the first base. The germline ends are 9 bases apart after V is trimmed by 5 bases and J by 3 bases.